The TCR beta chain under discussion was sequenced for a study of blood T cell repertoires in COVID-19 (dated by TCRdb to the early 2020s). Some background on the complete study: Samples from collaborators originated in the United States, Italy and Spain and spanned both the acute and convalescent phases of COVID-19. The material from the prospective study consisted of cDNA or gDNA derived from T cells, B-cell-depleted T cells, or PBMCs. Deeply sampled blood TCRbeta repertoires from subjects exposed to, actively infected with, or recovered from COVID-19 were included in the dataset. The repertoires were made available in a free public database intended to serve as a resource for research on the immune response to SARS-CoV-2. The samples were drawn from two sources: the first 160 participants of the ongoing ImmuneRACE study, and 1,000 to 1,500 subjects contributed by 6 global collaborators. Nearly every sample came with metadata listing a de-identified subject ID, COVID-19 status, age in years and sex. HLA class I and class II types, where available, came from metadata supplied by the sample provider rather than from assay-based typing. Paper-wide results and their limitations: The quantity of clinical and demographic metadata differed by source and by participant and was supplied without curation.

TCRbeta CDR3 regions were amplified from genomic DNA by means of the immunoSEQ Assay, a bias-controlled multiplex PCR. The published analysis was carried out like this. The number of nucleated cells in each sample was estimated by amplification of reference gene primers within the assay. To quantify the absolute abundance of each unique TCRbeta CDR3 rearrangement, sequence reads were collapsed and filtered. Productive Simpson clonality was computed per sample as the square root of Simpson's diversity index over productive rearrangements. The source is immuneACCESS, and TCRdb retained only in-frame sequences with V and J called. Part of the clones is not carried over; for the studies checked, unresolved V genes explain less than half of this, and the remainder is unexplained. V and J calls and clone size come straight from that table; D and trimming were deduced from the DNA. The sample table shows 350,000 to 400,000 clones, and 90% are seen once. Approximately 7% of the sample goes to the ten largest clones.

Whole blood was collected in K2EDTA tubes by collaborating institutions according to the institutions' own protocols. Collaborator samples were shipped for TCRbeta analysis as frozen whole blood, isolated PBMCs, or DNA extracted from either sample type. From the cysteine up to the phenylalanine, the CDR3 has a length of 13 residues. Only the CDR3 part of the read is kept: 39 bases, read in frame from the first base. From a lookup of the germline V gene, CDR1 and CDR2 are MNHEY and SVGEGT. Relative to germline, V is 2 bases shorter and J is 4 bases shorter, with 8 bases between their ends. Concerning this clone itself: Its cognate antigen has yet to be identified. No per-base quality is available; no much larger clone lies one base away.

Sequencing was performed on peripheral blood. This clonotype was obtained from a man aged 18 to 30 with active or convalescent COVID-19. In this chain, TRBV6-2 or TRBV6-3 is recombined with TRBJ1-2; the D gene remains uncertain. This receptor has the CDR3 CASSYGQIYGYTF. The DNA sequence is given as TGTGCCAGCAGTTACGGGCAAATCTATGGCTACACCTTC.